This entry features one TCR beta chain sequence. This entry is derived from a study of blood T cells in healthy people across ages. Next came a second PCR, run for about 6 to 12 cycles, which used a sample-barcoded 5' primer along with a J-beta primer mix. TCRdb re-derived calls from the 5' RACE reads in MiXCR, one entry per CDR3 protein. The sample lists about 780,000 distinct CDR3 sequences, around 25% occurring once. V lost 0 bases, J lost 0 bases, and 12 bases lay in between. Germline V gives CDR1 MNHEY, CDR2 SVGAGI. The CDR3 spans 17 residues. These sequences were also reported in another study, on T cells of mothers and their children. That source reports: Sequencing got over 9 million TCR beta CDR3 reads from each mother and several million from each child. The output of TCR recombination is shaped by thymic selection similarly in related and unrelated pairs.

The clonotype comes from a boy aged 5-17 years in good health. The chain couples TRBV6-5 to TRBJ1-3; D is ambiguous. The sequenced sample was blood. The CDR3 sequence: CASSYSATVFSGNTIYF. As DNA, the CDR3 is TGTGCCAGCAGTTACTCGGCTACTGTTTTCTCTGGAAACACCATATATTTT.